One and the same sample provided the 13 T cell receptor beta chains below, sequenced in a study of cytomegalovirus exposure and HLA in healthy donors. The assay was immunoSEQ multiplex PCR, and TCRdb's table has in-frame clones only and misses some. The sample holds under 75,000 clones, 90% to 96% seen once. The sequenced material came from PBMCs. The receptors originated from a woman in her late teens or twenties in good health and CMV-seronegative.

The CDR3 reads CASSAGKETQYF. CDR3 nucleotide sequence: TGTGCCAGTTCGGCAGGGAAAGAGACCCAGTACTTC. V gene TRBV19 combines with J gene TRBJ2-5; a possible D gene is TRBD1 (5 bases). The ends were cut back, 8 bases at V and 3 bases at J, with 10 bases in the middle. The germline CDR1 and CDR2 sequences are LNHDA and SQIVND (reference sequence). The CDR3 extends over 12 amino acids.

The CDR3 protein is CASSPPTSGGRDTQYF. CDR3 nucleotide sequence: TGTGCCAGCTCTCCCCCGACTAGCGGGGGAAGAGATACGCAGTATTTT. The chain is built from TRBV5-4 and TRBJ2-3; the match to TRBD2 covers 12 bases. The trim removed 7 bases at V and 5 bases at J, leaving 11 bases unmatched. The CDR3 loop spans 16 amino acids. Germline assignment: CDR1 SGHNT and CDR2 YYREEE (reference sequence).

The chain employs TRBV7-9 and TRBJ2-1; a weak D match, TRBD2 (6 bases). The CDR3 sequence is 16 residues long. V was shortened by 5 bases and J by 0 bases, with 14 bases between the two germline ends. Germline V lookup: CDR1 SEHNR, CDR2 FQNEAQ (reference sequence). CDR3 sequence: CASSPRDSRSYNEQFF. CDR3 DNA: TGTGCCAGCAGCCCCCGGGACTCCCGCTCCTACAATGAGCAGTTCTTC.

The chain has TRBV28 and TRBJ2-3; no definite D call. CDR3 length equals 12 residues. V was cut by 5 bases and J by 5 bases, with 8 bases left in between. Germline lookup yields CDR1 MDHEN and CDR2 SYDVKM. The CDR3 bases are TGTGCCAGCAGTCCCAGTGGAGATACGCAGTATTTT. It is translated as CASSPSGDTQYF.

The chain links TRBV10-3 to TRBJ1-5, with 7 bases that match TRBD1. Looked up from germline, CDR1 is ENHRY and CDR2 is SYGVKD. V gave up 6 bases and J gave up 3 bases; unmatched junction bases: 8. This CDR3 is built from 15 residues. CDR3 DNA: TGTGCCATCAGCCGGACAGGCGCCGTCAATCAGCCCCAGCATTTT. It yields the protein CAISRTGAVNQPQHF.

The V call is TRBV7-2, the J call TRBJ1-5; a weak D match, TRBD1 (5 bases). Trimming pared 1 base from V and 4 bases from J, leaving 11 bases between. This CDR3 is 15 amino acids long. The V gene's germline CDR1 is SGHTA and CDR2 FQGNSA. The DNA for the CDR3 is TGTGCCAGCAGCTTAGGGGCGACAGTTAATCAGCCCCAGCATTTT. This codes for CASSLGATVNQPQHF.

The J gene is TRBJ1-5, the V gene TRBV28; tentatively, D is TRBD1 (6 bases). CDR1 MDHEN and CDR2 SYDVKM come from the germline V gene. Trimming removed 0 bases at V and 3 bases at J, with 9 bases between. The CDR3 totals 15 residues. CDR3 amino acids: CASSLWNRDNQPQHF. CDR3 nucleotide sequence: TGTGCCAGCAGTTTATGGAACAGGGACAATCAGCCCCAGCATTTT.

This clone counts as medium-sized. This chain uses TRBV25-1 with TRBJ2-7; weak D call: TRBD2 (7 bases). V was pared by 6 bases and J by 9 bases, with 18 bases between. The CDR3 sequence is 13 residues long. CDR1 and CDR2 from the germline V gene are MGHDK and SYGVNS. CDR3 sequence (DNA): TGTGCCAGCAGGGGGGAGGGGGAGGGCGGGCAGTACTTC. Its protein product is CASRGEGEGGQYF.

V is TRBV29-1 and J is TRBJ2-3; no clear D gene. V was shortened by 4 bases and J by 6 bases, with 11 bases between the two germline ends. CDR1 is SQVTM, CDR2 ANQGSEA, per germline. This CDR3 is built from 12 residues. The CDR3 DNA reads TGCAGCGTTGGGCCCCCGAGGGATACGCAGTATTTT. Translation: CSVGPPRDTQYF.

The chain recombines TRBV18 with TRBJ2-7; 12 bases are a match to TRBD2. Trimming cost V 2 bases and J 5 bases; bases outside gene matches: 7. CDR1 is KGHSH and CDR2 is LQKENI in the germline V gene. CDR3 length equals 16 residues. CDR3 in DNA: TGTGCCAGCTCACCAGCTAGCGGGGGGGGGTCCCACGAGCAGTACTTC. Protein sequence: CASSPASGGGSHEQYF.

CDR3 residues: CASSHGQGPHNEQFF. The CDR3 DNA reads TGTGCCAGCAGCCACGGACAGGGGCCACACAATGAGCAGTTCTTC. The V gene is TRBV6-5, the J gene TRBJ2-1, with 9 bases matching TRBD1. The germline V gene encodes CDR1 MNHEY and CDR2 SVGAGI. V lost 6 bases, J lost 5 bases, and 8 bases stayed unmatched. The CDR3 totals 15 residues.

The CDR3 bases are TGTGCCAGCAGACCTACGGAACTAGGAGGAGATACGCAGTATTTT. It is translated as CASRPTELGGDTQYF. The rearrangement links TRBV2 to TRBJ2-3; perhaps TRBD2 as D (5 bases). The CDR3 length is 15 residues. Germline lookup yields CDR1 SNHLY and CDR2 FYNNEI. The ends were cut back, 6 bases at V and 5 bases at J, with 18 bases in the middle.

The chain employs TRBV19 and TRBJ1-2; D is uncertain. The V and J ends lost 3 bases and 2 bases respectively, with 13 bases between them. Germline-derived CDR1 and CDR2 are LNHDA and SQIVND (reference sequence). The CDR3 is 15 amino acids. The CDR3 reads CASSIARTSNYGYTF. In nucleotides, the CDR3 is TGTGCCAGTAGTATCGCCCGGACTTCCAACTATGGCTACACCTTC.